One and the same sample provided the 19 T cell receptor beta chains below, sequenced in a study of T cell repertoires in cytomegalovirus infection. What these receptors recognize is not known. In TCRdb, the reads were re-called with MiXCR into one record per CDR3 protein. Of fewer than 950,000 distinct CDR3 sequences in the sample, approximately 29% were seen once. The sample in question was cultured CD8+ T cells from PBMCs, obtained from culture after CMV antigen stimulation. The receptor source for this set is a human donor in good health (CMV status not recorded). Some clones in this sample may be carry-over from other donors' samples.

CDR3 protein: CASSPPGSLEQYV. Written as DNA, the CDR3 is TGTGCCAGCAGCCCTCCTGGTAGCCTCGAGCAGTACGTC. The rearrangement joins TRBV7-2 to TRBJ2-7; D not resolved. Per germline, CDR1 SGHTA and CDR2 FQGNSA. Between the trimmed V and J ends, which lost 5 bases and 6 bases, there was a span of 14 bases. The CDR3 covers 13 residues.

A few counts support this clonotype. The CDR3 is CASSLARYGYTF. CDR3 DNA: TGTGCCAGCAGCTTAGCCCGCTATGGCTACACCTTC. The rearrangement links TRBV7-9 to TRBJ1-2; D is unclear. In germline, CDR1 is SEHNR, CDR2 FQNEAQ (reference sequence). The CDR3 length is 12 residues. Trimming pared 0 bases from V and 4 bases from J, leaving 3 bases between.

Notes on this clonotype: Sequence at one end of the junction differs from germline and may be a read error. In nucleotides, the CDR3 is TGTGTCAGCAGGCCACACAGGGGGCCCCTTGGAAACACCATATATTTT. Protein product: CVSRPHRGPLGNTIYF. The chain joins TRBV12-3 or TRBV12-4 to TRBJ1-3; 9 bases map to TRBD1. The CDR3 has 16 residues.

The chain employs TRBV27 and TRBJ2-5; D call uncertain. The CDR3 is 16 amino acids. Germline V lookup: CDR1 MNHEY, CDR2 SMNVEV (reference sequence). The germline V and J ends were trimmed by 0 bases and 0 bases, with 11 bases remaining between them. CDR3: CASSLSGYLHQETQYF. DNA for the CDR3: TGTGCCAGCAGTTTATCTGGATACTTACACCAAGAGACCCAGTACTTC.

This chain uses TRBV12-3 or TRBV12-4 with TRBJ2-4; a weak D match, TRBD1 (5 bases). Deletions cut 2 bases from V and 2 bases from J, with 13 bases between. This CDR3 region has 16 residues. CDR3 nucleotides: TGTGCCAGCAGTTTACTGGCAGGGAAGACCAAAAACATTCAGTACTTC. Its protein product is CASSLLAGKTKNIQYF.

This clonotype came up a few times. The V call is TRBV4-1, the J call TRBJ1-3; D is unresolved. This CDR3 contains 13 residues. V was cut by 1 base and J by 4 bases, with 5 bases left in between. Germline assignment: CDR1 MGHRA and CDR2 YSYEKL. The CDR3 protein is CASSQGRGNTIYF. CDR3 coding DNA: TGCGCCAGCAGCCAAGGCAGGGGAAACACCATATATTTT.

This clonotype was seen a handful of times. The genes are TRBV4-1 and TRBJ1-2, with D perhaps TRBD1 (5 bases). Looked up from germline, CDR1 is MGHRA and CDR2 is YSYEKL. The CDR3 spans 16 residues. The germline V and J ends were trimmed by 4 bases and 4 bases, with 19 bases remaining between them. The CDR3, as DNA: TGCGCCAGCAGCCCCCTCTTTGCAGGGATGGGCTATGGCTACACCTTC. It translates to CASSPLFAGMGYGYTF.

The V gene is TRBV7-4, the J gene TRBJ2-7; D is perhaps TRBD1 (5 bases). Germline V gene data show CDR1 as SGHVT and CDR2 as SQSDAQ. The CDR3 totals 14 residues. V gave up 5 bases and J gave up 2 bases, with 13 bases separating them. This CDR3 is CASSPKGRPYEQYF. The CDR3 coding sequence is TGTGCCAGCAGCCCTAAGGGGCGTCCCTACGAGCAGTACTTC. Complete variable domain (other parts from reference TRBV7-4 and TRBJ2-7): GAGVSQSPRYKVAKRGRDVALRCDSISGHVTLYWYRQTLGQGSEVLTYSQSDAQRDKSGRPSGRFSAERPERSVSTLKIQRTEQGDSAVYLCASSPKGRPYEQYFGPGTRLTVT.

As regards this clonotype: A much larger clonotype is one base distant, so this may be a read error. This chain links TRBV7-6 with TRBJ1-2; unclear D gene. V shed 4 bases and J shed 3 bases, with 6 bases lying between them. This CDR3 is 12 amino acids long. In germline, CDR1 is SGHVS, CDR2 FNYEAQ. The CDR3 here is CASSSYYYGYTF. CDR3 DNA: TGTGCCAGCAGCTCGTATTACTATGGCTACACCTTC.

This rearrangement joins TRBV6-6 to TRBJ2-3, with 7 nucleotides matching TRBD1. V lost 6 bases to trimming and J lost 0 bases; unmatched junction nucleotides: 9. Germline CDR1 reads MNHNY; CDR2 reads SVGAGI (reference sequence). The CDR3 covers 16 residues. CDR3 loop: CASREIQGISTDTQYF. DNA for the CDR3: TGTGCCAGCAGAGAAATACAGGGGATTAGCACAGATACGCAGTATTTT.

This clonotype appeared a few times. CDR3 nucleotide sequence: TGTGCCAGCAGTTCGGACAGGACGTCCTATGGCTACACCTTC. Translating it yields CASSSDRTSYGYTF. The chain couples TRBV12-3 or TRBV12-4 to TRBJ1-2; 7 positions match TRBD1. V lost 4 bases to trimming and J lost 4 bases; unmatched junction nucleotides: 6. The CDR3 sequence is 14 residues long.

This sequence joins TRBV25-1 and TRBJ2-3, with D perhaps TRBD2 (7 bases). The CDR3 runs 14 residues. CDR1 is MGHDK and CDR2 is SYGVNS in the germline V gene. Trimming shortened V by 7 bases and J by 6 bases, and 17 bases separated the two germline ends. The CDR3 region has the DNA TGTGCCAGCACCAAAGGGGGGGGCATGGATACGCAGTATTTT. Translating gives CASTKGGGMDTQYF.

The chain carries TRBV6-6 and TRBJ2-1; 8 positions match TRBD1. The CDR3 contains 15 residues. The germline gives CDR1 MNHNY, CDR2 SVGAGI (reference sequence). J gave up 2 bases and V 5 bases, and 5 bases lay outside the gene matches. The CDR3 DNA is TGTGCCAGCAGTGTGACGACAGGGGCCTACAATGAGCAGTTCTTC. Translation: CASSVTTGAYNEQFF.

This clonotype was seen a handful of times. The gene calls are TRBV5-5 and TRBJ2-3; TRBD2 aligns across 11 bases. The germline CDR1 and CDR2 sequences are SGHKS and YYEKEE (reference sequence). The CDR3 runs to 16 residues. Germline trimming cut 3 bases from V and 4 bases from J; bases unmatched to any gene: 7. CDR3 coding DNA: TGTGCCAGCAGCTGGTCGGGTAGCGGGGGGGCAGATACGCAGTATTTT. This codes for CASSWSGSGGADTQYF. The whole variable domain, remainder taken from reference TRBV5-5 and TRBJ2-3, is DAGVTQSPTHLIKTRGQQVTLRCSPISGHKSVSWYQQVLGQGPQFIFQYYEKEERGRGNFPDRFSARQFPNYSSELNVNALLLGDSALYLCASSWSGSGGADTQYFGPGTRLTVL.

The V gene is TRBV7-6, the J gene TRBJ2-5; D unresolved. V lost 1 base and J 0 bases, leaving 9 bases between the germline ends. Germline V gene lookup returns CDR1 SGHVS and CDR2 FNYEAQ. This CDR3 is built from 15 residues. CDR3 nucleotides: TGTGCCAGCAGCTTAGAACCGACATACCAAGAGACCCAGTACTTC. This codes for CASSLEPTYQETQYF.

CDR3 sequence: CASSQYKAPDTQYF. The CDR3 nucleotides are TGCGCCAGCAGCCAATACAAGGCACCGGATACGCAGTATTTT. The genes are TRBV4-1 and TRBJ2-3; D is unclear. The CDR3 spans 14 residues. Germline lookup yields CDR1 MGHRA and CDR2 YSYEKL. V was shortened by 2 bases and J by 6 bases, with 12 bases between the two germline ends.

This clonotype came up many times. Just one base apart from a much larger clone, this may be a read error. The V gene is TRBV11-1, the J gene TRBJ2-1; no definite D call. Trimming shortened V by 1 base and J by 8 bases, and 6 bases separated the two germline ends. The CDR3 extends over 12 amino acids. Per germline, CDR1 SGHAT and CDR2 FQDESV (reference sequence). This chain's CDR3 is CASSLGVDEQFF. The CDR3 DNA is TGTGCCAGCAGCTTAGGGGTCGATGAGCAGTTCTTC.

The rearrangement links TRBV5-5 to TRBJ1-2; no definite D call. V was pared by 4 bases and J by 8 bases, with 9 bases between. This CDR3 spans 11 amino acids. Looked up from germline, CDR1 is SGHKS and CDR2 is YYEKEE (reference sequence). The CDR3: CASSNGGGYTF. CDR3 bases: TGTGCCAGCAGCAACGGTGGGGGCTACACCTTC.

The V and J genes are TRBV2 and TRBJ2-7; possibly TRBD1 or TRBD2 for D (5 bases each). This CDR3 contains 14 residues. Trimming stripped 3 bases from V and 4 bases from J, with 13 bases between. CDR1 is SNHLY, CDR2 FYNNEI, per germline. CDR3 region: CASSDPRDEYEQYF. As DNA, the CDR3 is TGTGCCAGCAGTGATCCCAGGGACGAGTACGAGCAGTACTTC.